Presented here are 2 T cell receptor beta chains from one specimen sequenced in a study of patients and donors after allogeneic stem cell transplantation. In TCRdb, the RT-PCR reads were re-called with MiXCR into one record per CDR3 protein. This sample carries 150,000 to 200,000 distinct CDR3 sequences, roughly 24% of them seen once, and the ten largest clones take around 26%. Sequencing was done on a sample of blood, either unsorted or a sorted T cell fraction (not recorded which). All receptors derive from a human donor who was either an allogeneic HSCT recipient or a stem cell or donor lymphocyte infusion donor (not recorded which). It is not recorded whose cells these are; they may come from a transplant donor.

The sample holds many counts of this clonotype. The CDR3 bases are TGTGCCAGCAGCCCGACGGGACAGGGACACGAAAAACTGTTTTTT. Its translation is CASSPTGQGHEKLFF. V is TRBV5-6 and J is TRBJ1-4; 9 bases map to TRBD1. The CDR3 is made up of 15 amino acids. The trim removed 4 bases at V and 8 bases at J, leaving 9 bases unmatched. Germline CDR1 reads SGHDT; CDR2 reads YYEEEE.

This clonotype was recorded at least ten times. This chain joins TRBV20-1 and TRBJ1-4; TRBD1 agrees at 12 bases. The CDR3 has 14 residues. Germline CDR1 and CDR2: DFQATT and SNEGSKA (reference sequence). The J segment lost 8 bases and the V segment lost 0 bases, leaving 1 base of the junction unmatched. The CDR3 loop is CSAREGTGGEKLFF. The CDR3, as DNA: TGCAGTGCTAGAGAGGGGACAGGGGGCGAAAAACTGTTTTTT.